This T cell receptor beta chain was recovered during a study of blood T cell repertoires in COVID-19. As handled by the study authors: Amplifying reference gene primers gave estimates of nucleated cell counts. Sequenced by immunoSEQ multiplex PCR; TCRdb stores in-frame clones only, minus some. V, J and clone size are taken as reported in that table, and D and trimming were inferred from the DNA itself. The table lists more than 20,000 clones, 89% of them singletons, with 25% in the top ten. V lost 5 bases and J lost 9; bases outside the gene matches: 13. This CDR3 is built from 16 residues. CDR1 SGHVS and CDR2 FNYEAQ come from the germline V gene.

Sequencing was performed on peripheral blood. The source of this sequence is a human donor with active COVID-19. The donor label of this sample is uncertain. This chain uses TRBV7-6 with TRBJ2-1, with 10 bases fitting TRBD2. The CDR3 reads CASSLTQREGRGEQFF. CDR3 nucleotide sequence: TGTGCCAGCAGCCTGACTCAGCGGGAGGGCCGCGGTGAGCAGTTCTTC.